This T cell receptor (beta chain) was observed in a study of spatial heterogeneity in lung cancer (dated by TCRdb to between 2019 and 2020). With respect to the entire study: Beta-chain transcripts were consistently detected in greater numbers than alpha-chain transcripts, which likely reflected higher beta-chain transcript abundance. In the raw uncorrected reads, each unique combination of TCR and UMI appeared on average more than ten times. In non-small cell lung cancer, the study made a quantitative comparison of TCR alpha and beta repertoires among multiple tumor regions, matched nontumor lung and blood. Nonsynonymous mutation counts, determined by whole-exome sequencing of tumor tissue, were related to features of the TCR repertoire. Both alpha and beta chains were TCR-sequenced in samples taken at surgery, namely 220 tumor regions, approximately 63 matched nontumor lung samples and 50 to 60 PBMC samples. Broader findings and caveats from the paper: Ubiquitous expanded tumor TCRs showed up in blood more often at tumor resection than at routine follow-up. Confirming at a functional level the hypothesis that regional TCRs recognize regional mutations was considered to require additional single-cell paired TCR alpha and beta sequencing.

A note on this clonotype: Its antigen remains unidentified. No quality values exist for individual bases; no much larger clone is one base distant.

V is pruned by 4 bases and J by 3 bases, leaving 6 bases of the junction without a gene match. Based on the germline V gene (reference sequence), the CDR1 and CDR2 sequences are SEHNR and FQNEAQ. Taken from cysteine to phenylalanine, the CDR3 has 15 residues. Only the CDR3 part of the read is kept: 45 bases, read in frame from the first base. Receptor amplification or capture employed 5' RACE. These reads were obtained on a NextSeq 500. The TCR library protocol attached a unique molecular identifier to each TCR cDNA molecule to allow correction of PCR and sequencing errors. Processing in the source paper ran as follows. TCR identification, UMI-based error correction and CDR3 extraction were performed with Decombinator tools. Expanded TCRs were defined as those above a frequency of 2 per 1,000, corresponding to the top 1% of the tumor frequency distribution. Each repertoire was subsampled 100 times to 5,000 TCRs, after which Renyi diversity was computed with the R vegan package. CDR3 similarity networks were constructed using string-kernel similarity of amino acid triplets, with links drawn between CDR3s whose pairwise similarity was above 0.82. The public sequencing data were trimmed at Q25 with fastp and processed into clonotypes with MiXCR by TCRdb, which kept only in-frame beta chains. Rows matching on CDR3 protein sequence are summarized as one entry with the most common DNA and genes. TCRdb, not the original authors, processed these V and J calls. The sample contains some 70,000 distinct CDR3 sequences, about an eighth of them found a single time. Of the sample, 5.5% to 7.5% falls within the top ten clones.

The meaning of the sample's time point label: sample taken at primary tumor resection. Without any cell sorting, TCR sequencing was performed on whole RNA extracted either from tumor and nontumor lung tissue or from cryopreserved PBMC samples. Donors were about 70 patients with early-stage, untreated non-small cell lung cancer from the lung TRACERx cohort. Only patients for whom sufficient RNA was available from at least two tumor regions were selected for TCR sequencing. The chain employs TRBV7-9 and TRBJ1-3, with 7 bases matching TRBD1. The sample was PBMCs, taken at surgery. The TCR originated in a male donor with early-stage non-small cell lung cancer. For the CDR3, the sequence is CASSSTGMFGNTIYF. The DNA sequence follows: TGTGCCAGCAGCTCGACAGGGATGTTTGGAAACACCATATATTTT.